The entry below describes one T cell receptor beta chain. The data were taken from a study of T cell clonotyping in hematopoietic cell transplantation. The CDR3 is 14 residues long. Trimming shortened V by 6 bases and J by 1 base, and 13 bases separated the two germline ends. Germline CDR1 SGHTS, CDR2 YDEGEE. Assay used: immunoSEQ multiplex PCR; TCRdb lists only in-frame clones, some missing. Here the sample spans some 5,900 clones, about 78% being singletons. The TCR originated in a male patient aged 70 to 85 who had an allogeneic stem cell transplant from an unrelated donor, so T cells may come from the graft donor. Some clones in this sample may be carry-over from other donors' samples. The chain links TRBV5-8 to TRBJ1-1; D is unclear. Specimen: peripheral blood mononuclear cells, collected 180 days after allogeneic stem cell transplant. CDR3 sequence (DNA): TGTGCCAGCATACCTCCGTACGGGAACACTGAAGCTTTCTTT. Translation gives CASIPPYGNTEAFF.